The T cell receptor (beta chain) under discussion was sequenced for a study of blood T cell dynamics during melanoma immunotherapy. CDR1 SEHNR and CDR2 FQNEAQ come from the germline V gene (reference sequence). Between the trimmed V and J ends, which lost 7 bases and 7 bases, there was a span of 17 bases. The CDR3 spans 14 residues. Sample time point: week 3, after first cycle of checkpoint inhibitor. Prior systemic cancer therapy, immunosuppressant use and other active malignancies excluded patients. Measured with immunoSEQ multiplex PCR; TCRdb has only the in-frame clones, and not every one. The table records roughly 7,600 clones, more than 75% of them present only once.

The receptor was derived from a human donor with melanoma. The J gene is TRBJ2-4, the V gene TRBV7-9; D perhaps matches TRBD2 (7 bases). Sequencing was performed on blood, taken from a patient treated with checkpoint blockade. CDR3 protein: CASTQGGGTNIQYF. In DNA, the CDR3 is TGTGCCAGCACCCAAGGGGGAGGGACGAACATTCAGTACTTC.